Below are 28 T cell receptor beta chains sequenced from a single sample in a study of T cells in Graves' hyperthyroidism and ophthalmopathy. Amplification targeted TCR beta CDR3 regions from RNA transcripts. HTBI primers were the set used in a first-round RT-PCR of the TCR CDR3. Each CDR3 protein gets one entry after TCRdb re-called the multiplex PCR reads with MiXCR. The table includes hundreds of thousands of distinct CDR3 sequences, around 15% detected once. The sequencing input was blood. The receptors shown here come from a man between 18 and 35 years old with Graves' ophthalmopathy.

This clonotype has a handful of counts. The chain combines TRBV6-2 or TRBV6-3 with TRBJ2-2, with D unclear. CDR3 length equals 14 residues. V lost 5 bases and J lost 1, with 8 bases in between. Germline lookup yields CDR1 MNHEY and CDR2 SVGEGT. DNA of the CDR3: TGTGCCAGCAGTCGTCGCCAGAACACCGGGGAGCTGTTTTTT. It codes for CASSRRQNTGELFF.

The genes are TRBV19 and TRBJ2-2; 8 bases are a match to TRBD2. Unmatched junction bases numbered 6, after V lost 9 bases and J lost 0 bases. The CDR3 covers 15 residues. The germline V gene encodes CDR1 LNHDA and CDR2 SQIVND (reference sequence). The CDR3 coding sequence is TGTGCCAGCCACCACGGGGGGGCGAACACCGGGGAGCTGTTTTTT. It codes for CASHHGGANTGELFF.

This clonotype was observed many times. V and J are TRBV20-1 and TRBJ2-5, with 8 bases lining up with TRBD2. Germline assignment: CDR1 DFQATT and CDR2 SNEGSKA (reference sequence). This CDR3 is built from 15 residues. V gave up 3 bases and J gave up 2 bases; unmatched junction bases: 8. In DNA, the CDR3 is TGCAGTGCTAGTGGAGCGGGGGAGAGTCAAGAGACCCAGTACTTC. Residues: CSASGAGESQETQYF.

This clonotype was picked up many times. The rearrangement joins TRBV19 to TRBJ1-1; no clear D gene. CDR3 length: 15 residues. Trimming removed 1 base at V and 0 bases at J, with 9 bases between. Germline lookup yields CDR1 LNHDA and CDR2 SQIVND (reference sequence). CDR3 bases: TGTGCCAGTAGTATAGTGGCCGAGATGAACACTGAAGCTTTCTTT. Translated, it gives CASSIVAEMNTEAFF.

The chain has TRBV14 and TRBJ1-3; D is unclear. V was cut by 1 base and J by 7 bases, with 11 bases left in between. The CDR3 length is 14 residues. Per germline, CDR1 SGHDN and CDR2 FVKESK. In DNA form, the CDR3 reads TGTGCCAGCAGCCAAGTTACTCGCCGGAACACCATATATTTT. Encoded protein: CASSQVTRRNTIYF.

The chain has TRBV6-1 and TRBJ2-1; D gene uncertain. Germline CDR1 reads MNHNS; CDR2 reads SASEGT. The CDR3 runs 15 residues. Trimming took off 7 bases at V and 2 bases at J, with 15 bases between the two ends. The CDR3 loop reads CASTLSQYTYNEQFF. CDR3 bases: TGTGCCAGCACCCTTAGTCAATATACCTACAATGAGCAGTTCTTC.

This clonotype was observed many times. The CDR3 DNA follows: TGTGCCAGCAGTCTACCGGGACAGGGGGGCTATGGCTACACCTTC. Amino acids: CASSLPGQGGYGYTF. The V gene is TRBV2, the J gene TRBJ1-2; TRBD1 matches 11 bases. Trimming took 5 bases from V and 4 from J; bases not matched to a gene: 6. Germline-derived CDR1 and CDR2 are SNHLY and FYNNEI. This CDR3 has 15 amino acids.

This clonotype has at least ten counts. The chain carries TRBV12-3 or TRBV12-4 and TRBJ1-2; no clear D. The V end was cut by 7 bases, the J end by 7 bases, with 16 bases between. The CDR3 spans 13 residues. The CDR3: CASTPSRVAGYTF. As DNA, the CDR3 is TGTGCCAGCACCCCGAGTAGGGTGGCTGGCTACACCTTC.

This clonotype was detected only a few times. CDR3 sequence (DNA): TGTGCCAGCAGCCACAGGATTAGGGGCTACACCTTC. Its protein is CASSHRIRGYTF. The chain is built from TRBV7-3 and TRBJ1-2; tentatively, D is TRBD1 (5 bases). With 5 bases removed from V and 8 bases from J, the gap between germline ends came to 12 bases. The V gene's germline CDR1 is SGHTA and CDR2 FQGTGA. The CDR3 is 12 residues long.

This clonotype has a single count. A much more abundant neighbour one base away suggests this may be a read error. The chain carries TRBV6-1 and TRBJ2-1; perhaps TRBD2 as D (7 bases). V lost 3 bases, J lost 8 bases, and 17 bases lay in between. This CDR3 spans 15 amino acids. Per the germline V gene, CDR1 is MNHNS and CDR2 is SASEGT. CDR3 in amino acids: CASSEGGALEHEQFF. DNA for the CDR3: TGTGCCAGCAGTGAGGGGGGGGCCCTAGAGCATGAGCAGTTCTTC.

This clonotype was observed a few times. V usage is TRBV6-5 and J usage is TRBJ2-1; 7 positions agree with TRBD2. Germline V gene sequence: CDR1 MNHEY, CDR2 SVGAGI. V gave up 0 bases and J gave up 2 bases; unmatched junction bases: 10. The CDR3 has 18 residues. In DNA form, the CDR3 reads TGTGCCAGCAGTTACTCCCCCACACCTAGCGGAGCCTACAATGAGCAGTTCTTC. This encodes CASSYSPTPSGAYNEQFF.

This clonotype was counted a few times. This chain joins TRBV19 and TRBJ2-7; 11 nucleotides line up with TRBD1. This CDR3 spans 13 amino acids. The junction had 7 bases not matched to a gene; V was cut back by 10 bases and J by 5 bases. The germline gives CDR1 LNHDA, CDR2 SQIVND (reference sequence). CDR3 amino acids: CATRDRGFNEQYF. The CDR3 DNA is TGTGCCACCCGGGACAGGGGGTTCAACGAGCAGTACTTC.

This clonotype was observed at least ten times. The genes are TRBV4-1 and TRBJ1-2; the D is unclear. CDR1 is MGHRA, CDR2 YSYEKL, per germline. With 2 bases removed from V and 4 bases from J, the gap between germline ends came to 8 bases. This CDR3 has 13 residues. In DNA, the CDR3 is TGCGCCAGCAGCCAATTGGACGTCTATGGCTACACCTTC. It is translated as CASSQLDVYGYTF.

This clonotype was seen at least ten times. The gene calls are TRBV6-1 and TRBJ2-5, with D possibly TRBD1 on 6 matching bases. With 6 bases removed from V and 5 bases from J, the gap between germline ends came to 16 bases. The length of the CDR3 is 14 residues. CDR1 MNHNS and CDR2 SASEGT come from the germline V gene. The CDR3 spells CASRSTGMWETQYF. The CDR3 region has the DNA TGTGCCAGCAGGAGTACAGGGATGTGGGAGACCCAGTACTTC.

Only a few counts were recorded for this clonotype. The chain carries TRBV12-3 or TRBV12-4 and TRBJ2-1; tentatively, D is TRBD2 (5 bases). This CDR3 is 15 amino acids long. Trimming cost V 3 bases and J 2 bases, with 11 bases left between them. The CDR3 protein is CASSLPGSTYNEQFF. CDR3 nucleotide sequence: TGTGCCAGCAGTTTGCCGGGGAGCACCTACAATGAGCAGTTCTTC.

This clonotype was detected a few times. This rearrangement joins TRBV19 to TRBJ2-5, with 14 positions matching TRBD2. The J segment lost 2 bases and the V segment lost 3 bases, leaving 2 bases of the junction unmatched. The CDR3 runs 16 residues. Germline CDR1 is LNHDA and CDR2 is SQIVND (reference sequence). CDR3 sequence reads: CASSIRLAGGQETQYF. CDR3 DNA sequence: TGTGCCAGTAGTATCAGACTAGCGGGAGGGCAAGAGACCCAGTACTTC.

The sample holds many counts of this clonotype. In DNA, the CDR3 is TGCGCCAGCAGCCAAGGGGGCAGGCAGCCCCAGCATTTT. Protein: CASSQGGRQPQHF. The V and J genes are TRBV4-1 and TRBJ1-5, with D perhaps TRBD1 (5 bases). The CDR3 runs 13 residues. The V gene's germline CDR1 is MGHRA and CDR2 YSYEKL. The V gene lost 1 base and the J gene lost 7 bases, with 8 bases spanning the gap.

This clonotype was found many times. This chain joins TRBV29-1 and TRBJ1-1; TRBD1 aligns across 7 bases. Germline values: CDR1 SQVTM, CDR2 ANQGSEA. CDR3 length equals 16 residues. J gave up 5 bases and V 4 bases, and 16 bases lay outside the gene matches. CDR3 sequence (DNA): TGCAGCGTTGCCGGGACACAGGGGATGGATCGGACTGAAGCTTTCTTT. This sequence encodes CSVAGTQGMDRTEAFF.

The sample holds many counts of this clonotype. The chain uses TRBV18 and TRBJ2-7, with TRBD1 identical over 11 bases. The CDR3 totals 14 residues. V dropped 3 bases and J dropped 6; count of bases not matched to a gene: 4. In germline, CDR1 is KGHSH, CDR2 LQKENI. The CDR3 DNA reads as TGTGCCAGCTCACCTCCCGGGACAGGGGGCGAGCAGTACTTC. Translated: CASSPPGTGGEQYF.

Concerning this clonotype: One end of the junction fails to match germline, which may point to a read error. The chain uses TRBV7-3 and TRBJ2-1; D remains ambiguous. The V gene's germline CDR1 is SGHTA and CDR2 FQGTGA. The CDR3 consists of 15 residues. The CDR3 bases are TGTGCTAGCAGTCGGACGCCAAATTCCTACAATGAGCAGTTCTTC. Protein sequence: CASSRTPNSYNEQFF.

This clonotype was found many times. V usage is TRBV5-1 and J usage is TRBJ1-1; D perhaps matches TRBD1 (5 bases). Trimming pared 1 base from V and 1 base from J, leaving 11 bases between. The CDR3 extends over 15 amino acids. Germline CDR1 SGHRS, CDR2 YFSETQ. The CDR3 DNA reads TGCGCCAGCAGCTTGAGTGGGCAGGGGAACACTGAAGCTTTCTTT. It yields the protein CASSLSGQGNTEAFF.

This clonotype was detected ten times or more. The rearrangement joins TRBV3-1 to TRBJ2-1, with 7 bases identical to TRBD2. The CDR3 is 15 residues long. Germline CDR1 is LGHDT and CDR2 is YNNKEL (reference sequence). V was clipped by 0 bases and J by 8 bases; unmatched bases: 7. CDR3 sequence: CASSQDHSAGDEQFF. CDR3 nucleotide sequence: TGTGCCAGCAGCCAAGACCACAGTGCGGGGGATGAGCAGTTCTTC.

This clonotype showed up many times. The chain links TRBV12-3 or TRBV12-4 to TRBJ2-7; D gene ambiguous. V was pared by 4 bases and J by 2 bases, with 6 bases between. The CDR3 totals 12 residues. The CDR3 loop reads CASSWGTYEQYF. The CDR3 DNA sequence: TGTGCCAGCAGTTGGGGTACCTACGAGCAGTACTTC.

V and J are TRBV4-1 and TRBJ1-3, with 9 bases aligning to TRBD1. Germline CDR1 is MGHRA and CDR2 is YSYEKL. J was trimmed by 2 bases and V by 5 bases; bases with no gene match: 4. The CDR3 totals 15 residues. CDR3 in DNA: TGCGCCAGCAGCACCGGGACAGGGACTGGAAACACCATATATTTT. Translated: CASSTGTGTGNTIYF.

Points on this clonotype: A read error is possible here, since a much larger clone lies one base away. The J gene is TRBJ1-1, the V gene TRBV29-1; D is perhaps TRBD1 (5 bases). The V end was cut by 6 bases, the J end by 1 base, with 12 bases between. Germline V CDR1 and CDR2: SQVTM, ANQGSEA. CDR3 length: 13 amino acids. CDR3 sequence reads: CSVSRDGNTEAFF. DNA for the CDR3: TGCAGCGTGAGCCGGGACGGGAACACTGAAGCTTTCTTT.

Many counts were recorded for this clonotype. The rearrangement uses TRBV11-2 and TRBJ2-1; 14 bases match TRBD2. With 4 bases clipped from V and 1 base from J, the junction kept 3 bases outside the gene matches. Germline V CDR1 and CDR2: SGHAT, FQNNGV. The CDR3 extends over 17 amino acids. This CDR3 is CASSWTSGGWSYNEQFF. The CDR3 nucleotides are TGTGCCAGCAGCTGGACTAGCGGGGGGTGGTCCTACAATGAGCAGTTCTTC. Variable domain in full (rest from reference TRBV11-2 and TRBJ2-1): EAGVAQSPRYKIIEKRQSVAFWCNPISGHATLYWYQQILGQGPKLLIQFQNNGVVDDSQLPKDRFSAERLKGVDSTLKIQPAKLEDSAVYLCASSWTSGGWSYNEQFFGPGTRLTVL.

For this clonotype: A read error may account for a junction end that differs from germline. The J gene is TRBJ2-7, the V gene TRBV7-7; TRBD2 matches at 12 bases. CDR1 and CDR2 from the germline V gene are SSHAT and FNYEAQ (reference sequence). CDR3 length equals 15 residues. The CDR3, as DNA: TGTGCTAGCACCCCGGGACTAGCGGGTTACTACGAGCAGTACTTC. It translates to CASTPGLAGYYEQYF.

This clonotype was seen many times. This chain joins TRBV7-2 and TRBJ2-1; 9 bases agree with TRBD2. V lost 5 bases to trimming and J lost 14 bases; unmatched junction nucleotides: 10. The CDR3 runs to 13 residues. Germline CDR1 SGHTA, CDR2 FQGNSA. In nucleotides, the CDR3 is TGTGCCAGCAGCGAGGGCGGACTAGCGCACGAGTTCTTC. Amino acids: CASSEGGLAHEFF. The full variable domain, its missing parts supplied by reference TRBV7-2 and TRBJ2-1, is GAGVSQSPSNKVTEKGKDVELRCDPISGHTALYWYRQSLGQGLEFLIYFQGNSAPDKSGLPSDRFSAERTGGSVSTLTIQRTQQEDSAVYLCASSEGGLAHEFFGPGTRLTVL.